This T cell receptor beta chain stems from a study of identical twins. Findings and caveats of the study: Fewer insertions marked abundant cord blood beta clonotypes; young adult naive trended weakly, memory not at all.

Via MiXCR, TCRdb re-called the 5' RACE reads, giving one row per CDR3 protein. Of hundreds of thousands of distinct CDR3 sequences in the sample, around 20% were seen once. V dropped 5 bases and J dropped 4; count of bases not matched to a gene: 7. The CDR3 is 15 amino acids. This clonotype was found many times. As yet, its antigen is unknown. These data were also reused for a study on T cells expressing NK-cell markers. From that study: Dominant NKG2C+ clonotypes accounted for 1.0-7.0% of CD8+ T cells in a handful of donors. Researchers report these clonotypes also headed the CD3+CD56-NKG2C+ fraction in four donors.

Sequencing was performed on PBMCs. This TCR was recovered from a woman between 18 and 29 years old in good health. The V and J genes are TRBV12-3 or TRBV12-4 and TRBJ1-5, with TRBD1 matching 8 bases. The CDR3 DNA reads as TGTGCCAGCAGTCGGCGGACAGGGCGGAATCAGCCCCAGCATTTT. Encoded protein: CASSRRTGRNQPQHF.